A single T cell receptor (beta chain) is shown here with its context. The antigen this receptor binds is unknown. Per-base quality was not reported, and no clone a single base away is much larger than it. The data stem from a study of early stage breast cancer tumors (dated by TCRdb to about 2017). Notes on the research overall: Of the 15 to 20 invasive breast tumors, 12 to 13 were found to be estrogen receptor-positive, progesterone receptor-positive and HER2-negative. Of the roughly 12 ER+/PR+/HER2- tumors, eight were classified as invasive ductal carcinomas and four as invasive lobular carcinomas. The average read coverage per sample was around 9-fold. Across all samples, over 2,000,000 templates representing approximately 1 million unique clonotypes were detected. General study outcomes and caveats: Tumors showed approximately 2.4-fold higher T cell density and higher clonality than adjacent normal breast tissue. Analysis by tumor subtype was prevented by the small cohort size. Repertoires from blood and normal breast were more alike than repertoires from blood and tumor, and in about 90% of the 16 patients, comparing each tissue with blood separated tumor from normal. Enriched TCRB sequences shared across patients were found to be mostly commonly generated sequences that were unlikely to play an important role in the tumor microenvironment. Bulk genomic DNA sequencing of unsorted cells missed chain pairing and functional markers such as CD4, CD8 and FOXP3.

The CDR3 measures 16 amino acids from cysteine to phenylalanine. Only the CDR3 region is kept as DNA, spanning 48 bases read in frame from base 1. Trimming takes 2 bases off V and 7 bases off J; junction bases not matched to a gene: 9. In the germline V gene, CDR1 corresponds to KGHSH and CDR2 to LQKENI. The study profiled bulk TCR beta-chain repertoires in matched peripheral blood, tumor and adjacent normal breast tissue taken from fewer than 20 patients with early-stage breast cancer. Before surgery, roughly 4.5-11 mL of whole blood was collected into EDTA tubes and then processed within 2 hours. Ficoll-Paque centrifugation in SepMate-50 tubes was used to isolate peripheral blood mononuclear cells. PBMCs were cryopreserved in about 90% FBS with roughly 10% DMSO in aliquots of roughly 2 to 4.5 million cells and stored in liquid nitrogen. The Qiagen AllPrep DNA/RNA Mini kit was used for genomic DNA extraction.

Two independent genomic DNA replicates were amplified for each sample, with approximately 0.5 ug used for blood and roughly 1.5 ug for tumor or normal breast. Following the manufacturer's instructions, the ImmunoSeq Intro kit was used to carry out TCRB sequencing on genomic DNA. For absolute quantification, the roughly 34-cycle multiplex PCR included proprietary primers along with spike-in control sequences. An 87-bp fragment spanning the CDR3 and flanking V and J genes was sequenced with single-end 150-bp reads. Seven samples, with two replicates for each sample, were multiplexed per lane of an Illumina MiSeq using version 3.0 chemistry. In the paper's pipeline: Raw data were processed with the vendor's proprietary pipeline, and both replicates were merged into a single result per sample. To define clonotypes, the study grouped productive rearrangements that shared the V-gene family, CDR3 amino acid sequence and J-gene segment. Clonality was calculated as 1 minus the normalized Shannon entropy (Pielou evenness) of TCRB abundances. T cell density was estimated by dividing total templates by the number of input cells inferred from the DNA input amount. Recon with default parameters was used to estimate total repertoire diversity and clonality. Clonotypes with over 0.1% abundance in tumor and at least 32-fold higher abundance in tumor than in normal breast were defined as tumor-enriched. TCRdb retrieved this table from immuneACCESS and kept in-frame rearrangements only. Not all clones are present; in checked studies, unresolved V genes account for under half, and no reason is known for the remainder. For V, J and clone size, that table is used; D and trimming come from the DNA. The sample includes about 72,000 clones, with approximately 80% observed a single time. The ten most abundant clones make up roughly 3% of the sample.

The sequence was obtained from a person aged 55 to 75 with breast cancer. The specimen was blood. This receptor chain uses TRBV18 and TRBJ2-1, with 9 bases matching TRBD2. The DNA sequence is TGTGCCAGCTCACCAACGACTAGCGGACCTTCGAATGAGCAGTTCTTC. Its protein is CASSPTTSGPSNEQFF.